This TCR beta chain appears in the sequencing data of a study of cytotoxic CD8 clonotypes in ibrutinib-treated CLL (dated by TCRdb to 2020 to 2023). Regarding the research as a whole: The cohort had some eleven relapsed/refractory and 15 treatment-naive patients; roughly 17 were IGHV unmutated. Partial responses were observed in some 24 patients and complete responses in 2; after a median follow-up of roughly 62 months, remission was maintained in approximately 14 patients and progression was observed in roughly 12. All remission and progressive disease samples were collected while patients were still receiving ibrutinib. Cryopreserved peripheral blood mononuclear cells were collected before treatment, at response, and at either disease progression or sustained remission. Longitudinal samples were available for about 30% of the roughly 86 trial participants. Response samples were taken after a median of about a year on treatment, ranging from about 6 to 40 months. An average of about 250,000 productive templates and some 99,000 productive rearrangements was obtained per sample. What the study reported, not specific to this receptor: Clonality rose at ibrutinib response, remained stable during sustained remission, and dropped back toward baseline at progression. Lymph node repertoires were not examined, and the timing of sampling was not matched between patients in sustained remission and those whose disease progressed. Baseline clonality exceeded that of age-matched healthy donors and correlated strongly with circulating CD8+ T-cell counts. Public clonotypes were rare and either shrank or stayed stable during treatment, and the rise in clonality at ibrutinib response reflected expansion of private clonotypes.

The goal of deep resolution MiSeq sequencing was a depth between 1 in 1 million and 1 in 200,000 T cells, and coverage averaged 10x per clonotype. The immunoSEQ hsTCRB Kit was used to generate the TCR beta libraries. Turning to the authors' computational methods: Data were analyzed with ImmunoSEQ Data Assistant and ImmunoSEQ Analyzer, with V, D and J genes assigned per IMGT definitions. Clonality, which ranges from 0 to 1, was calculated as one minus the normalized Shannon entropy of productive rearrangement frequencies. Only overrepresented clonotypes making up at least 0.05% of each patient's repertoire were included in the public clonotype analysis. More than ten repertoires from age-matched healthy donors, obtained from immuneACCESS, served as clonality controls. TCRdb carries this immuneACCESS record with in-frame sequences only. Its versions omit some clonotypes, under half of them owing to an unresolved V gene in the studies checked, with the rest unexplained. V, J and clone size reflect that table, while D and trimming were determined from the DNA. Here the sample has 150,000 or so clones; around three quarters occur a single time. Clones ranked in the top ten supply 28% of the sample.

For this clone: Its antigen remains undetermined. There are no base qualities to consult, and no much larger clone falls within one base.

The time point label, read with the paper, signifies: roughly 12 months on ibrutinib. For TCR beta library preparation, 1.5 to 2 micrograms of genomic DNA were isolated from cryopreserved PBMCs. Longitudinal blood samples from CLL patients receiving ibrutinib monotherapy were subjected to high-throughput TCR beta sequencing. Patients were enrolled in a phase 2 open-label single-center ibrutinib monotherapy trial. The sequence was collected from a human donor with chronic lymphocytic leukemia. Sequenced here: PBMCs, sampled after 12 months of ibrutinib treatment.

The CDR3 has the sequence CASSYRDRSTDTQYF. The DNA sequence reads TGTGCCAGCAGCTACCGGGACCGGAGCACAGATACGCAGTATTTT. Recombination linked TRBV7-2 to TRBJ2-3; the D gene could be TRBD1 or TRBD2, each one agreeing over 5 bases. The CDR3 goes from the cysteine to the phenylalanine over 15 residues. Only CDR3 DNA is held: 45 bases, read in frame from base 1. Trimming costs V 4 bases and J 0 bases, and their ends lie 11 bases apart. Based on the germline V gene, the CDR1 and CDR2 sequences are SGHTA and FQGNSA.